Listed below are T cell receptor beta chains from one sample, sequenced in a study of blood T cell repertoires in COVID-19. Generated by immunoSEQ multiplex PCR, the TCRdb table keeps only in-frame clones and is missing some. Among over 250,000 clones listed, roughly four fifths were seen once. Material: peripheral blood. The receptors were gathered from a woman aged 50 to 60 who had recovered from COVID-19. CDR3s include the opening cysteine and the closing phenylalanine or tryptophan. The order of the fields is clone size, V gene, D gene, CDR3 length, J gene, CDR3 DNA, CDR3 protein. D genes are given only for firm matches. Clone size is not always given. Where it is, it says once, few, many or a class for expanded clones.

>.|TRBV7-2|.|13|TRBJ2-7
TGTGCCAGCAGCTTAGCCGGGGTATACGAGCAGTACTTC
CASSLAGVYEQYF
>.|TRBV6-5|TRBD1|15|TRBJ1-2
TGTGCCAGCAGTCAAAGGACAGGGGCGCTCTATGGCTACACCTTC
CASSQRTGALYGYTF
>.|TRBV18|.|13|TRBJ2-7
TGTGCCAGCTCTACAGGGAACTCCTACGAGCAGTACTTC
CASSTGNSYEQYF
>.|TRBV28|.|15|TRBJ1-5
TGTGCCAGCACCCGAACTCGACAGCACAATCAGCCCCAGCATTTT
CASTRTRQHNQPQHF
>.|TRBV5-8|TRBD1|11|TRBJ1-4
TGTGCCAGCGGGACGGATGGACAGGAGAGATTT
CASGTDGQERF
>.|TRBV19|.|15|TRBJ1-1
TGTGCCAGTTCTACCTCCTCAGGGGTGAACACTGAAGCTTTCTTT
CASSTSSGVNTEAFF
>.|TRBV2|.|13|TRBJ1-2
TGTGCCAGCAGTGTAGTAGGAACAGGTGGCTACACCTTC
CASSVVGTGGYTF
>few|TRBV7-2|.|13|TRBJ2-3
TGTGCCAGCAGCTCGACACAGGGAGCTACGCAGTATTTT
CASSSTQGATQYF
>.|TRBV7-7|.|15|TRBJ2-1
TGTGCCAGCAGCTTATTGGGGGGGCCCTACAATGAGCAGTTCTTC
CASSLLGGPYNEQFF
>.|TRBV27|TRBD1|16|TRBJ2-7
TGTGCCAGCAGTCTTGGGACAGCGGCGGTCCCCTACGAGCAGTACTTC
CASSLGTAAVPYEQYF
>.|TRBV28|.|15|TRBJ2-7
TGTGCCAGCAGGGGGGAGGGGGGCGACTCCTACGAGCAGTACTTC
CASRGEGGDSYEQYF
>.|TRBV4-1|.|14|TRBJ1-2
TGCGCCAGCAGCCAAGATCCGGTCAACTATGGCTACACCTTC
CASSQDPVNYGYTF
>.|TRBV6-5|.|15|TRBJ1-1
TGTGCCAGCAGTCCCGGGACATTCAAGAACACTGAAGCTTTCTTT
CASSPGTFKNTEAFF
>.|TRBV2|.|15|TRBJ1-2
TGTGCCAGCACCTGGGAACAGGGCGCGAGTAAAGGCTACACCTTC
CASTWEQGASKGYTF
>.|TRBV3-1/TRBV3-2|TRBD2|14|TRBJ2-3
TGTGCCAGCAGGCAGCGGGGGAGCACAGATACGCAGTATTTT
CASRQRGSTDTQYF
>.|TRBV5-1|.|15|TRBJ1-1
TGCGCCAGCAGCTTTCGATCGGGGGTAAACACTGAAGCTTTCTTT
CASSFRSGVNTEAFF
>.|TRBV5-4|.|14|TRBJ1-1
TGTGCCAGCAGCCCTTCGGGGAGGAACACTGAAGCTTTCTTT
CASSPSGRNTEAFF
>.|TRBV7-6|TRBD1|14|TRBJ2-5
TGTGCCAGCAGCTTAGGAACAGGGGCGGAGACCCAGTACTTC
CASSLGTGAETQYF
>few|TRBV6-2/TRBV6-3|TRBD1|19|TRBJ1-5
TGTGCCAGCAGTTACTCGATCCGGACAGGGGCCAGTAGCAATCAGCCCCAGCATTTT
CASSYSIRTGASSNQPQHF
>.|TRBV9|TRBD1|15|TRBJ1-6
TGTGCCAGCAGCGTAGGAGGACAGGGAATTTCACCCCTCCACTTT
CASSVGGQGISPLHF
>.|TRBV7-2|.|16|TRBJ1-2
TGTGCCAGCAGCTTAAAGGTTACTGAGGGTGTCTATGGCTACACCTTC
CASSLKVTEGVYGYTF
>.|TRBV6-1|TRBD2|14|TRBJ2-1
TGTGCCAGCAGTTCCCCCTGGGGGGGAGGGGCGCAGTTCTTC
CASSSPWGGGAQFF
>once|TRBV7-2|TRBD2|18|TRBJ2-3
TGTGCCAGCAGCTTAAATCCGGTAGCGGGGGGGTTGAGTGATACGCAGTATTTT
CASSLNPVAGGLSDTQYF
>.|TRBV30|.|13|TRBJ1-6
TGTGCCTGGCAAACACAGGGTAGATCACCCCTCCACTTT
CAWQTQGRSPLHF
>.|TRBV7-9|.|13|TRBJ1-4
TGTGCCAGCAGCTCCAGTGCTAATGAAAAACTGTTTTTT
CASSSSANEKLFF
>.|TRBV5-1|TRBD2|16|TRBJ2-5
TGCGCCAGCAGCTTGCCCGGGGGGGCCGGTAGGGAGACCCAGTACTTC
CASSLPGGAGRETQYF
>.|TRBV19|.|16|TRBJ2-7
TGTGCCAGTAGTAGGGCAGGTCAGACCCTACCCTACGAGCAGTACTTC
CASSRAGQTLPYEQYF